These 10 T cell receptor beta chains came from one sample sequenced in a study of CD8+CD57+ T cells in acquired aplastic anemia. Patients chosen for sequencing had CD8+CD57+ cells that had expanded, as shown by flow cytometry. Investigators profiled TCR beta VDJ and CDR3 from genomic DNA template. TCRdb re-analysed the reads in MiXCR, keeping a single row per CDR3 protein. The repertoire consists of about 180,000 distinct CDR3 sequences, with roughly 50% occurring once and the leading ten covering over 10%. Sequencing input: sorted CD4+, CD8+, or CD8+CD57+ T cells (not recorded which) from PBMCs. The origin of the receptors is a human donor with aplastic anemia.

The chain couples TRBV7-3 to TRBJ2-2; TRBD1 is a possible D gene (6 bases). Germline V gene data show CDR1 as SGHTA and CDR2 as FQGTGA. V lost 6 bases and J lost 2, with 13 bases in between. The CDR3 covers 15 residues. CDR3 sequence reads: CASRDGGANTGELFF. CDR3 sequence (DNA): TGTGCCAGCAGAGATGGGGGCGCAAACACCGGGGAGCTGTTTTTT. Complete variable domain (other parts from reference TRBV7-3 and TRBJ2-2): GAGVSQTPSNKVTEKGKYVELRCDPISGHTALYWYRQSLGQGPEFLIYFQGTGAADDSGLPNDRFFAVRPEGSVSTLKIQRTERGDSAVYLCASRDGGANTGELFFGEGSRLTVL.

This clonotype occurred many times. The rearrangement joins TRBV20-1 to TRBJ2-3; D gene unclear. The V and J ends lost 3 bases and 0 bases respectively, with 4 bases between them. The CDR3 has 12 residues. The V gene's germline CDR1 is DFQATT and CDR2 SNEGSKA (reference sequence). CDR3 bases: TGCAGTGCTAGCGAGAGCACAGATACGCAGTATTTT. Its translation: CSASESTDTQYF.

This clonotype was counted ten times or more. The chain employs TRBV5-1 and TRBJ2-5; D gene uncertain. There are 11 residues in the CDR3. From germline, CDR1 is SGHRS and CDR2 YFSETQ. The germline V and J ends were trimmed by 9 bases and 11 bases, with 17 bases remaining between them. The DNA for the CDR3 is TGCGCCACCCAGGACGGTCCCCCACAGTACTTC. This translates into CATQDGPPQYF.

The sample holds many counts of this clonotype. The rearrangement links TRBV4-2 to TRBJ2-7; D possibly corresponds to TRBD1 (5 bases). Trimming removed 4 bases at V and 7 bases at J, with 14 bases between. Per the germline V gene, CDR1 is LGHNA and CDR2 is YNFKEQ. The CDR3 extends over 13 amino acids. DNA for the CDR3: TGTGCCAGCAGCCCTCGCACAGGAAGAGAGCAGTACTTC. Translated, it gives CASSPRTGREQYF.

The chain employs TRBV2 and TRBJ2-1; D gene uncertain. This CDR3 is built from 13 residues. V was pared by 1 base and J by 9 bases, with 10 bases between. CDR1 is SNHLY, CDR2 FYNNEI, per germline. The CDR3 protein is CASSEEGSGEQFF. As DNA, the CDR3 is TGTGCCAGCAGTGAAGAAGGAAGTGGTGAGCAGTTCTTC.

For the CDR3, the DNA is TGTGCCAGCAGTGAAGTTGCAACTAATGAAAAACTGTTTTTT. Translating it yields CASSEVATNEKLFF. The chain carries TRBV25-1 and TRBJ1-4; no clear D. V lost 2 bases and J 0 bases, leaving 4 bases between the germline ends. CDR1 MGHDK and CDR2 SYGVNS come from the germline V gene. CDR3 size: 14 residues. The whole variable domain, remainder taken from reference TRBV25-1 and TRBJ1-4, is EADIYQTPRYLVIGTGKKITLECSQTMGHDKMYWYQQDPGMELHLIHYSYGVNSTEKGDLSSESTVSRIRTEHFPLTLESARPSHTSQYLCASSEVATNEKLFFGSGTQLSVL.

This chain connects TRBV7-2 to TRBJ2-7; 8 nucleotides match TRBD1. The CDR3 consists of 14 residues. Germline V CDR1 and CDR2: SGHTA, FQGNSA. Losses at the gene ends were 5 bases for V and 6 bases for J; bases not matched to a gene: 9. The DNA for the CDR3 is TGTGCCAGCAGCCAGGACAGGGAAGTAGGCGAGCAGTACTTC. Its protein product is CASSQDREVGEQYF.

This clonotype occurred a few times. CDR3 loop: CASSPSGTSGYEQYF. In DNA, the CDR3 is TGTGCCAGCTCACCGTCCGGGACTAGCGGCTACGAGCAGTACTTC. The gene calls are TRBV2 and TRBJ2-7; 11 positions agree with TRBD2. CDR1 is SNHLY and CDR2 is FYNNEI in the germline V gene. With 8 bases clipped from V and 3 bases from J, the junction kept 9 bases outside the gene matches. The CDR3 extends over 15 amino acids. Drawing the rest from reference TRBV2 and TRBJ2-7, the complete variable domain is EPEVTQTPSHQVTQMGQEVILRCVPISNHLYFYWYRQILGQKVEFLVSFYNNEISEKSEIFDDQFSVERPDGSNFTLKIRSTKLEDSAMYFCASSPSGTSGYEQYFGPGTRLTVT.

For this clonotype: It may be a read error: a sequence one base away is much more abundant. This chain links TRBV2 with TRBJ2-7; TRBD1 might be the D (6 bases). V was pared by 7 bases and J by 0 bases, with 16 bases between. The length of the CDR3 is 15 residues. Germline CDR1 SNHLY, CDR2 FYNNEI. CDR3 nucleotides: TGTGCCAGCAATCACCGGGACACCAGCTCCTACGAGCAGTACTTC. This encodes CASNHRDTSSYEQYF.

The chain recombines TRBV24-1 with TRBJ2-5; D perhaps matches TRBD1 (6 bases). CDR3 size: 14 residues. Germline-derived CDR1 and CDR2 are KGHDR and SFDVKD. V shed 0 bases and J shed 5 bases, with 9 bases lying between them. CDR3 in amino acids: CATSDLNREETQYF. For the CDR3, the DNA is TGTGCCACCAGTGATTTGAACAGGGAGGAGACCCAGTACTTC.